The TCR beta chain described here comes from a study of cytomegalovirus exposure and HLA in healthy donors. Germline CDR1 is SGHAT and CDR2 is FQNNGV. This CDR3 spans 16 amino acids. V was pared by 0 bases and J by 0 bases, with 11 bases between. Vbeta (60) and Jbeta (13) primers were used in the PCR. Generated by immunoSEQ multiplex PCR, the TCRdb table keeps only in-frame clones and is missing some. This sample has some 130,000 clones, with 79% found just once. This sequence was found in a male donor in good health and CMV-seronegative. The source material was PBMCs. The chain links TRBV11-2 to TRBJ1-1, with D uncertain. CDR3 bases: TGTGCCAGCAGCTTAGATCTCGACTGGATGAACACTGAAGCTTTCTTT. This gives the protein CASSLDLDWMNTEAFF.